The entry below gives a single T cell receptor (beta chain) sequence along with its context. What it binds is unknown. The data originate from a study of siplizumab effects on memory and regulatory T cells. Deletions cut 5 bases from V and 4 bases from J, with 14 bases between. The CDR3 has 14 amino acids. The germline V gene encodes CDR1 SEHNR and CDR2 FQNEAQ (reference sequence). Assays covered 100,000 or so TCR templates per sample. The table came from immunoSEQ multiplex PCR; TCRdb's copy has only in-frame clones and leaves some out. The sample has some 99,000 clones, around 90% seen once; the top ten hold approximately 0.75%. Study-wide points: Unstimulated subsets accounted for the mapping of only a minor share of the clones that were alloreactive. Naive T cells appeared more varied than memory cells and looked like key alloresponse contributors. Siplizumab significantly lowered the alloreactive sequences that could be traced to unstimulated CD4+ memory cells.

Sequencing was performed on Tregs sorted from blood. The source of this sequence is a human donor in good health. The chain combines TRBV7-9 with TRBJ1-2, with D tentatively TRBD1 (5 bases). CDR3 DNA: TGTGCCAGCAGCAGGGCAGGGCAGTCCTATGGCTACACCTTC. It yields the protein CASSRAGQSYGYTF.